The T cell receptor beta chain described here comes from a study of T-cell memory formation after mild COVID-19. Overall study: Largely, the TCR clusters proved donor specific.

Of note for this clonotype: Antigen unknown.

Findings of the study overall: Mainly in CM and EM were contracting CD4+ clones; CD8+ were in EMRA.

A 5'RACE reaction primed in the constant segment made cDNA libraries of TCR alpha and TCR beta, and these carried sample barcodes and UMIs. TCRdb ran MiXCR on the 5' RACE reads and lists one entry per CDR3 protein. Of a few hundred thousand distinct CDR3 sequences in the sample, less than 25% are singletons; the top ten hold under 8.5%. The germline gives CDR1 DFQATT, CDR2 SNEGSKA (reference sequence). With 6 bases removed from V and 2 bases from J, the gap between germline ends came to 8 bases. This CDR3 is 11 amino acids long. The clonotype was recovered from an adult woman who had mild COVID-19 (a few samples of this study predate the infection). Cell type and time point are not known. The sequenced sample consisted of PBMCs or a T cell subset sorted from them (not recorded which). The chain carries TRBV20-1 and TRBJ2-7; unclear D gene. The CDR3: CSARRAYEQYF. Written as DNA, the CDR3 is TGCAGTGCAAGAAGGGCCTACGAGCAGTACTTC.